The rows below give T cell receptor beta chains drawn from one sample of a study of technical replicates of blood from several donors. This table comes from immunoSEQ multiplex PCR, and its TCRdb copy is limited to in-frame clones, with some not included. The data contain approximately 12,000 clones, around three quarters of them singletons. Sequencing was done on a sample of PBMCs. These receptors were taken from a human donor in good health. Both conserved end residues are part of each CDR3. The order of the fields is D gene, CDR3 length, clone size, J gene, V gene, CDR3 protein, CDR3 DNA. A D gene is named only where the DNA matches it firmly. Clone size is not always given. Where it is, it says once, few, many or a class for expanded clones.

>TRBD1|13|few|TRBJ2-1|TRBV30
CAWSEGTVNEQFF
TGTGCCTGGAGTGAAGGGACAGTCAATGAGCAGTTCTTC
>TRBD1|13|-|TRBJ1-2|TRBV28
CASSLGQIYGYTF
TGTGCCAGCAGTCTGGGACAGATCTATGGCTACACCTTC
>TRBD1|16|-|TRBJ2-5|TRBV10-1
CASSESRGQGQETQYF
TGCGCCAGCAGTGAGTCCCGGGGACAGGGCCAAGAGACCCAGTACTTC
>-|13|-|TRBJ1-2|TRBV15
CATSRDRDYGYTF
TGTGCCACCAGCAGAGATCGGGACTATGGCTACACCTTC
>TRBD1|17|-|TRBJ1-2|TRBV9
CASSVRGGAGDSYGYTF
TGTGCCAGCAGCGTAAGAGGGGGCGCAGGAGATTCCTATGGCTACACCTTC
>-|15|-|TRBJ2-7|TRBV23-1
CASSQAIACSYEQYF
TGCGCCAGCAGTCAAGCGATCGCCTGTTCCTACGAGCAGTACTTC
>TRBD1|14|-|TRBJ2-2|TRBV7-9
CASSPTGDTGELFF
TGTGCCAGCAGCCCTACAGGGGACACCGGGGAGCTGTTTTTT
>TRBD1|16|-|TRBJ2-2|TRBV2
CASSGQGAYNTGELFF
TGTGCCAGCTCAGGACAGGGGGCTTATAACACCGGGGAGCTGTTTTTT
>-|14|-|TRBJ2-2|TRBV2
CASSTQQGNGELFF
TGTGCCAGCAGTACTCAACAGGGTAACGGGGAGCTGTTTTTT
>TRBD1|13|-|TRBJ1-5|TRBV2
CASRIQGDQPQHF
TGTGCCAGCAGGATCCAGGGGGATCAGCCCCAGCATTTT
>TRBD2|14|-|TRBJ2-5|TRBV19
CASSMREGRETQYF
TGTGCCAGTAGTATGAGGGAGGGCCGGGAGACCCAGTACTTC
>TRBD2|15|-|TRBJ2-7|TRBV10-3
CAISGTLAGGYEQYF
TGTGCCATCAGTGGGACACTAGCGGGAGGCTACGAGCAGTACTTC
>-|13|-|TRBJ1-2|TRBV7-2
CASSAGNIGGYTF
TGTGCCAGCAGCGCAGGGAATATTGGTGGCTACACCTTC
>-|12|few|TRBJ2-1|TRBV4-2
CASSQVFDEQFF
TGTGCCAGCAGCCAAGTCTTTGATGAGCAGTTCTTC
>-|14|-|TRBJ1-1|TRBV10-3
CAISGGVMNTEAFF
TGTGCCATCAGTGGCGGGGTGATGAACACTGAAGCTTTCTTT
>-|14|-|TRBJ1-1|TRBV5-1
CASSLAGGNTEAFF
TGCGCCAGCAGCTTGGCCGGGGGGAACACTGAAGCTTTCTTT
>-|15|-|TRBJ2-3|TRBV2
CASSVFGTYTDTQYF
TGTGCCAGCAGTGTATTTGGGACTTACACAGATACGCAGTATTTT
>TRBD1|15|few|TRBJ2-7|TRBV12-5
CASGTRDRGKYEQYF
TGTGCTAGTGGGACCCGGGACAGGGGAAAGTACGAGCAGTACTTC
>-|15|once|TRBJ2-5|TRBV6-1
CASSGTLGARETQYF
TGTGCCAGCAGTGGTACTCTAGGTGCACGGGAGACCCAGTACTTC
>-|13|few|TRBJ1-1|TRBV29-1
CSVDRRANTEAFF
TGCAGCGTTGATAGGAGAGCGAACACTGAAGCTTTCTTT
>TRBD2|18|-|TRBJ2-1|TRBV10-3
CAISESGRLAGDWGEQFF
TGTGCCATCAGTGAGTCGGGACGACTAGCGGGAGACTGGGGTGAGCAGTTCTTC
>-|15|-|TRBJ1-2|TRBV5-1
CASSLGSLGAQGYTF
TGCGCCAGCAGCTTGGGGAGTCTGGGGGCCCAAGGCTACACCTTC
>TRBD2|18|-|TRBJ2-3|TRBV18
CASSPLLAGGLATDTQYF
TGTGCCAGCTCACCGTTACTAGCGGGAGGGCTGGCCACAGATACGCAGTATTTT
>-|15|-|TRBJ1-1|TRBV25-1
CASTGRGARNTEAFF
TGTGCCAGCACCGGACGGGGGGCTCGGAACACTGAAGCTTTCTTT
>-|15|few|TRBJ2-2|TRBV2
CATKGAGLGTGELFF
TGTGCCACCAAAGGGGCAGGGCTGGGGACCGGGGAGCTGTTTTTT
>TRBD2|15|once|TRBJ2-1|TRBV27
CASRVGTSGIPEQFF
TGTGCCAGCAGAGTCGGGACTAGCGGGATTCCTGAGCAGTTCTTC
>TRBD1|15|-|TRBJ1-5|TRBV28
CASSFADRDNQPQHF
TGTGCCAGCAGTTTTGCGGACAGGGACAATCAGCCCCAGCATTTT
>TRBD1|15|-|TRBJ1-5|TRBV9
CASSPTGDYNQPQHF
TGTGCCAGCAGCCCGACAGGGGACTATAATCAGCCCCAGCATTTT
>TRBD2|15|-|TRBJ2-5|TRBV19
CASSPGTRGQETQYF
TGTGCCAGTAGCCCCGGGACTAGGGGCCAAGAGACCCAGTACTTC
>TRBD2|15|-|TRBJ2-1|TRBV2
CASSERGLAGVGQFF
TGTGCCAGCAGTGAACGGGGACTAGCGGGAGTGGGGCAGTTCTTC
>TRBD1|17|-|TRBJ1-5|TRBV6-1
CASSGGTGGFSNQPQHF
TGTGCCAGCAGTGGAGGGACAGGGGGCTTCAGCAATCAGCCCCAGCATTTT
>TRBD1|13|-|TRBJ1-2|TRBV2
CASSPGQLYGYTF
TGTGCCAGCAGCCCGGGACAGCTCTATGGCTACACCTTC
>TRBD2|16|-|TRBJ2-1|TRBV6-1
CASSESLAGVGNEQFF
TGTGCCAGCAGTGAATCCCTAGCGGGAGTTGGTAATGAGCAGTTCTTC
>TRBD1|14|-|TRBJ2-7|TRBV7-9
CASSVGQANYEQYF
TGTGCCAGCAGCGTAGGACAGGCGAACTACGAGCAGTACTTC
>-|14|-|TRBJ1-1|TRBV6-6
CASSYQTENTEAFF
TGTGCCAGCAGTTACCAGACAGAGAACACTGAAGCTTTCTTT
>TRBD1|17|few|TRBJ2-3|TRBV15
CATSRDGQGRSTDTQYF
TGTGCCACCAGCAGAGATGGACAGGGTCGTAGCACAGATACGCAGTATTTT
>TRBD2|17|-|TRBJ2-1|TRBV25-1
CASSETSGESSYNEQFF
TGTGCCAGCAGTGAAACTAGCGGGGAAAGCTCCTACAATGAGCAGTTCTTC
>-|16|-|TRBJ1-2|TRBV28
CASSPPSLQSNYGYTF
TGTGCCAGCAGTCCTCCCTCCCTACAGTCTAACTATGGCTACACCTTC
>-|12|-|TRBJ2-7|TRBV28
CASSSPSYEQYF
TGTGCCAGCAGTTCTCCTTCCTACGAGCAGTACTTC
>TRBD1|16|few|TRBJ2-7|TRBV5-4
CASSSDRGQEGYEQYF
TGTGCCAGCAGCTCCGACCGGGGACAGGAGGGCTACGAGCAGTACTTC
>-|11|-|TRBJ1-2|TRBV28
CASRSPGGYTF
TGTGCCAGCAGATCCCCGGGGGGTTACACCTTC
>TRBD1|13|-|TRBJ1-2|TRBV5-1
CASSTRTGNGYTF
TGCGCCAGCAGCACGAGGACAGGGAATGGCTACACCTTC
>TRBD1|15|-|TRBJ1-4|TRBV7-3
CASSQSGQANEKLFF
TGTGCCAGCAGCCAATCGGGACAGGCTAATGAAAAACTGTTTTTT
>TRBD2|13|-|TRBJ2-7|TRBV5-1
CASSRSGSDEQYF
TGCGCCAGCAGTCGGAGCGGGAGCGACGAGCAGTACTTC
>TRBD1|13|-|TRBJ1-2|TRBV6-5
CASRNTGDYGYTF
TGTGCCAGCAGAAATACAGGGGACTATGGCTACACCTTC
>TRBD1|15|-|TRBJ1-5|TRBV6-1
CASQGGGTGAQPQHF
TGTGCCAGCCAAGGAGGGGGGACAGGGGCTCAGCCCCAGCATTTT
>TRBD2|13|-|TRBJ2-7|TRBV5-1
CASSFGGAYEQYF
TGCGCCAGCAGCTTTGGGGGGGCCTACGAGCAGTACTTC
>TRBD2|13|once|TRBJ2-3|TRBV29-1
CSVSLAATDTQYF
TGCAGCGTTTCCCTAGCGGCCACAGATACGCAGTATTTT
>-|14|-|TRBJ1-2|TRBV19
CASSTRAVVKGYTF
TGTGCCAGTAGTACGAGGGCCGTCGTTAAGGGCTACACCTTC
>-|13|-|TRBJ2-1|TRBV30
CACALASYNEQFF
TGTGCCTGCGCCCTAGCAAGTTACAATGAGCAGTTCTTC
>-|12|-|TRBJ2-1|TRBV30
CAWSVLGHEQFF
TGTGCCTGGAGTGTACTGGGGCATGAGCAGTTCTTC
>TRBD2|16|-|TRBJ2-3|TRBV7-9
CASSSLAEGTTDTQYF
TGTGCCAGCAGCTCGCTAGCGGAGGGGACCACAGATACGCAGTATTTT
>-|16|few|TRBJ1-5|TRBV6-1
CASSEALWGSYQPQHF
TGTGCCAGCAGTGAAGCGCTTTGGGGCTCGTATCAGCCCCAGCATTTT
>TRBD1|15|-|TRBJ2-3|TRBV5-1
CASSPTGATRDTQYF
TGCGCCAGCAGCCCGACAGGGGCCACGCGGGATACGCAGTATTTT
>TRBD2|15|-|TRBJ2-5|TRBV6-1
CASSSNSGNLETQYF
TGTGCCAGCAGTTCGAATAGCGGGAATCTAGAGACCCAGTACTTC